The T cell receptor (beta chain) under discussion was sequenced for a study of metastatic and nonmetastatic thyroid tumors (TCRdb year 2020). About the study as a whole: Repertoires from peripheral blood and from tumor or nodule tissue samples of malignant and benign thyroid patients were compared. What the work shows at the level of the full study, not this receptor alone: TCR beta diversity was reported as significantly higher in malignant tumors than in benign nodules, in both blood and tumor samples.

Looking up the germline V gene yields CDR1 SGHTA and CDR2 FQGNSA. Trimming removed 8 bases from V and 4 bases from J, leaving 17 bases between the germline ends. Measured from the cysteine to the phenylalanine, the CDR3 is 14 residues long. The DNA shown is the 42-base CDR3, in frame from base 1. The receptor library was made with PCR. Reads for this sample came from an Illumina HiSeq 4000. High-throughput sequencing was used to profile the CDR3 region of the TCR beta-chain in every patient. The paper's processing steps were these. CDR3 differences across clinicopathological groups were used to build a classifier for discriminating distant-metastatic papillary thyroid cancer patients. Repertoire diversity was assessed with the Shannon index, and tumor-blood repertoire similarity with the Morisita-Horn index. TCRdb itself trimmed the public reads at Q25 with fastp, ran MiXCR and retained productive beta chains. The V and J calls were determined by TCRdb, not by the authors. Recorded for this sample are some 41,000 clones; about 3.2% of them occurred a single time. 10% of the sample belongs to the ten largest clones.

None of the patients had been given any treatment before thyroid surgery. Using T-cell receptor beta sequencing, the researchers looked back retrospectively at clinical samples from patients, gathered between about 2012 and 2019. This clone was detected ten times or more. The antigen it recognizes is unknown. Base qualities are not provided; no much larger clone lies one nucleotide away. The chain couples TRBV7-2 to TRBJ1-1, and the D gene may be TRBD1, 6 bases matching. The sequenced sample consisted of blood. The receptor comes from a female donor with papillary thyroid cancer or a benign thyroid nodule (not recorded which). Some clones in this sample may be carry-over from other donors' samples. The nucleotide sequence reads as follows: TGTGCCAGCGGCCACAGGGAAGTAGCCACTGAAGCTTTCTTT. It encodes CASGHREVATEAFF.